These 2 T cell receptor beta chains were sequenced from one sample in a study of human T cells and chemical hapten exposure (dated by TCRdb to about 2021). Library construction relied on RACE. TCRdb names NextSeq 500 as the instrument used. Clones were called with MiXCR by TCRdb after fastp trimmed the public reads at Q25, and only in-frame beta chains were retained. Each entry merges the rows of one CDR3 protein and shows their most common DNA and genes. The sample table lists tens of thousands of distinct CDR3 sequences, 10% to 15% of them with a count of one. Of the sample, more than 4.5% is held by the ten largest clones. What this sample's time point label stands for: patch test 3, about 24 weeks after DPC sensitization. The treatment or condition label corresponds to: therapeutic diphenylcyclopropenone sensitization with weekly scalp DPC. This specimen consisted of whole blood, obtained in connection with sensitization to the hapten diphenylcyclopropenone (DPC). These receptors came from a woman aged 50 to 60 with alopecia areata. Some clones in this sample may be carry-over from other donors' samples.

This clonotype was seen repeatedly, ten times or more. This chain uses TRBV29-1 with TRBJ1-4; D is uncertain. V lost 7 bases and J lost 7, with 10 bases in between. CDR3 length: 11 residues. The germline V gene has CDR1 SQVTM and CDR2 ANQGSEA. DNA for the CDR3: TGCAGCGGTATCTTCAGTGAAAAACTGTTTTTT. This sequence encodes CSGIFSEKLFF.

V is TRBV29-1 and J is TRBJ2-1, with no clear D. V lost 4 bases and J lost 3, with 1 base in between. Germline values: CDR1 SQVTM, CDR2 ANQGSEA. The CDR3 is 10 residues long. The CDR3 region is CSVVYNEQFF. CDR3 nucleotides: TGCAGCGTTGTCTACAATGAGCAGTTCTTC.